The rows below give T cell receptor beta chains drawn from one sample of a study of blood T cell repertoires in COVID-19. Profiled with immunoSEQ multiplex PCR; TCRdb holds only in-frame clones, not every one. The sample carries around 180,000 clones, less than 85% recorded once. The sample consisted of peripheral blood. Receptors were obtained from a human donor in a cohort sampled during active COVID-19. The conserved cysteine and the conserved F or W are not part of the CDR3 here. A D gene is named only where the DNA matches it firmly. Only part of the rows carry a size: once, few, many, or a class if the clone is expanded.

clone_size d_call j_call v_call cdr3_aa
. . TRBJ2-1 TRBV11-3 ASSPFRDTSYNEQF
once TRBD1 TRBJ1-1 TRBV19 ASSPTGGGYTEAF
. TRBD1 TRBJ1-1 TRBV2 ASSRQGRMNVGEAF
. TRBD1 TRBJ2-7 TRBV9 ASSLSDRASTEQY
. . TRBJ2-7 TRBV4-1 ASSQLGGSFYEQY
. TRBD1 TRBJ1-1 TRBV5-1 ASSLGPAQGNAEAF
. . TRBJ1-2 TRBV3-1/TRBV3-2 ASSQDSRVGGYT
few . TRBJ1-1 TRBV5-1 ASRASGTNTEAF
. TRBD1 TRBJ2-5 TRBV5-6 ASSLERQGMETQY
few . TRBJ1-2 TRBV30 AWGQRYGYT
. TRBD1 TRBJ1-4 TRBV19 ASSSGDRGEKLF
. . TRBJ1-1 TRBV30 ACQEGGTEAF
. . TRBJ2-6 TRBV11-1 ASSPLRTGANVLT
. . TRBJ1-4 TRBV24-1 ATSDLGRGKGGKLF
. . TRBJ1-5 TRBV4-1 ASSSGQGNQPQH
. . TRBJ1-4 TRBV5-1 ASSSYRNEKLF
. . TRBJ1-2 TRBV4-1 ASSQGEGGGYT
. . TRBJ2-5 TRBV5-6 ASSFIQSGHGEETQY
. . TRBJ2-7 TRBV5-1 ASSPTAVLSEQY
few . TRBJ1-1 TRBV18 ASSRVNTEAF
. . TRBJ2-7 TRBV20-1 SASVAGEQY
. TRBD1 TRBJ2-7 TRBV11-2 ASSTDRVIFYEQY
. TRBD2 TRBJ2-1 TRBV4-1 ASSLQSRGGYEQF
. TRBD1 TRBJ2-2 TRBV11-2 ASSPGGLNTGELF